This TCR beta chain was profiled in a study of Ad26.COV2.S vaccination and SARS-CoV-2 variants. Concerning this clone: The target antigen is unknown.

The data were produced by immunoSEQ multiplex PCR, yet TCRdb's version contains in-frame clones alone and is incomplete. The table has approximately 340,000 clones, 90% to 95% seen once. Unmatched junction bases numbered 5, after V lost 0 bases and J lost 4 bases. In germline, CDR1 is SEHNR, CDR2 FQNEAQ (reference sequence). CDR3 length: 16 residues. General study points: The TCR breadth and depth analyses may have produced an underestimate of total T cell responses. Non-spike TCR breadth showed similarity between vaccine and placebo recipients. There was reportedly substantial breadth in spike-specific CD8+ and CD4+ T cell responses after vaccination.

The TCR originated in a human donor who had recovered from COVID-19. This chain links TRBV7-9 with TRBJ2-1; 8 nucleotides align to TRBD1. Sequencing used peripheral blood, obtained after recovery from COVID-19. This CDR3 reads CASSLAAGTGYNEQFF. The CDR3 coding sequence is TGTGCCAGCAGCTTAGCCGCCGGGACAGGATACAATGAGCAGTTCTTC.